The sequence of this TCR beta chain was determined in a study of technical replicates of blood from a few donors. Repertoires were generated with immunoSEQ multiplex PCR, while TCRdb's copy carries only in-frame clones and drops some. There are tens of thousands of clones in the sample; 93% occur only once, and 0.24% lies in the top ten. Trimming pared 5 bases from V and 6 bases from J, leaving 13 bases between. The CDR3 consists of 13 residues. Germline-derived CDR1 and CDR2 are SGHVS and FNYEAQ. This receptor was identified in a human donor in good health. Sequencing was performed on T cells isolated from PBMCs. V gene TRBV7-6 combines with J gene TRBJ1-2; D might be TRBD1 (5 bases). The CDR3 sequence is CASSGRGGDGYTF. The CDR3 coding sequence is TGTGCCAGCAGCGGCCGGGGAGGGGATGGCTACACCTTC.